This is a list of T cell receptor beta chains from one sample in a study of T-cell memory formation after mild COVID-19. TCRdb re-called the 5' RACE reads with MiXCR, one entry per CDR3 protein. The profile shows 450,000 to 700,000 distinct CDR3 sequences, more than 15% of them singletons. The sample was PBMCs or a T cell subset sorted from them (not recorded which). The receptors shown here come from an adult woman who had mild COVID-19 (a few samples of this study predate the infection). Cell type and time point are not known. The CDR3 runs from the conserved cysteine through the conserved F or W. The D gene is left open where the match is weak. Part of the rows lack a size; the others show once, few, many or a class for expanded clones.

D | J | V | size | length | DNA | CDR3
TRBD1 | TRBJ1-1 | TRBV4-2 | - | 15 | TGTGCCAGCAGCCAAGAGGACAGGGGTTCGACTGAAGCTTTCTTT | CASSQEDRGSTEAFF
- | TRBJ1-5 | TRBV7-9 | few | 15 | TGTGCCAGCAGCTTTCACAGGGATAGCAATCAGCCCCAGCATTTT | CASSFHRDSNQPQHF
- | TRBJ1-5 | TRBV24-1 | few | 14 | TGTGCCACCAGTGGACATCATAGCAATCAGCCCCAGCATTTT | CATSGHHSNQPQHF
- | TRBJ2-6 | TRBV12-3/TRBV12-4 | - | 16 | TGTGCCAGCAGTCCAGCCCCGGCCTCTGGGGCCAACGTCCTGACTTTC | CASSPAPASGANVLTF
- | TRBJ2-3 | TRBV6-5 | few | 15 | TGTGCCAGCAGGATCGGGGGCCGGGGGATAGATACGCAGTATTTT | CASRIGGRGIDTQYF
TRBD1 | TRBJ2-1 | TRBV29-1 | once | 14 | TGCAGCGTCGTAAGACAACAGGGGGCTCGCGAGCAGTTCTTC | CSVVRQQGAREQFF
- | TRBJ1-4 | TRBV6-2/TRBV6-3 | - | 13 | TGTGCCAGCAGTTATCCCGGGAGCGAAAAACTGTTTTTT | CASSYPGSEKLFF
TRBD2 | TRBJ2-7 | TRBV27 | - | 14 | TGTGCCAGCAGTTTCCAGGGACTAGCGGGAGAGAAGTACTTC | CASSFQGLAGEKYF
- | TRBJ1-5 | TRBV21-1 | - | 16 | TGTGCCAGCAGCAAAGGGTGTACAGGGGGCATACAGCCCCAGCATTTT | CASSKGCTGGIQPQHF
TRBD1 | TRBJ2-3 | TRBV25-1 | - | 17 | TGTGCCAGCAGTGAACCCATCGGTGGACAGGGTTCGGGTACGCAGTATTTT | CASSEPIGGQGSGTQYF
TRBD2 | TRBJ2-7 | TRBV4-1 | - | 16 | TGCGCCAGCAGCCAAGATACCGCTAGCGGGGGGGCAAAGCAGTACTTC | CASSQDTASGGAKQYF
- | TRBJ1-1 | TRBV7-8 | few | 15 | TGTGCCAGCAGCTTAACAGGGTCACTAGACACTGAAGCTTTCTTT | CASSLTGSLDTEAFF
- | TRBJ2-3 | TRBV7-9 | few | 16 | TGTGCCAGCACCCCCGGTACGGCGACTAGCACAGATACGCAGTATTTT | CASTPGTATSTDTQYF
- | TRBJ2-7 | TRBV6-5 | few | 16 | TGTGCCAGCAGTTACTCGACCCCGGGAGCAGGCTACGAGCAGTACTTC | CASSYSTPGAGYEQYF
TRBD1 | TRBJ1-3 | TRBV20-1 | few | 14 | TGCAGTGCTATAACAGGGGGCTCTGGAAACACCATATATTTT | CSAITGGSGNTIYF
- | TRBJ2-1 | TRBV20-1 | - | 14 | TGCAGTGCTAGAGAGCGCACCACATACGGTGAGCAGTTCTTC | CSARERTTYGEQFF
- | TRBJ2-2 | TRBV18 | - | 13 | TGTGCCAGCTCAGCGGACGGTACCGGGGAGCTGTTTTTT | CASSADGTGELFF
TRBD1 | TRBJ2-7 | TRBV5-1 | - | 14 | TGCGCCAGCAGCCGCGACAGGGGGCAGGACGAGCAGTACTTC | CASSRDRGQDEQYF
- | TRBJ2-7 | TRBV4-1 | - | 14 | TGCGCCAGCAGCCAACTAACAGGCTCCTACGAGCAGTACTTC | CASSQLTGSYEQYF
- | TRBJ2-5 | TRBV9 | - | 15 | TGTGCCAGCAGCGACCCTACTCGGGGGCCAGAGACCCAGTACTTC | CASSDPTRGPETQYF
- | TRBJ2-2 | TRBV7-8 | - | 17 | TGTGCCAGCAGCTTATTGGGCCAGGGGATATCGCCCGGGGAGCTGTTTTTT | CASSLLGQGISPGELFF
- | TRBJ2-3 | TRBV18 | few | 15 | TGTGCCAGCTCCCCCGTCAGGGAGATCACAGATACGCAGTATTTT | CASSPVREITDTQYF